Presented here are 29 T cell receptor beta chains from one specimen sequenced in a study of blood T cell repertoires in COVID-19. Clones were read by immunoSEQ multiplex PCR, and TCRdb kept only the in-frame ones, dropping some. The sample lists approximately 190,000 clones; 84% were seen once. The material sequenced was peripheral blood. The receptors shown here come from a man aged 25 to 40 with active or convalescent COVID-19.

This chain links TRBV28 with TRBJ2-5, with 9 bases fitting TRBD1. V was clipped by 5 bases and J by 3 bases; unmatched bases: 4. This CDR3 region has 14 residues. Germline CDR1 is MDHEN and CDR2 is SYDVKM. Here the CDR3 reads CASSPWTGEETQYF. CDR3 DNA sequence: TGTGCCAGCAGTCCATGGACAGGGGAAGAGACCCAGTACTTC.

The chain recombines TRBV19 with TRBJ1-1; TRBD1 matches 10 bases. Per germline, CDR1 LNHDA and CDR2 SQIVND (reference sequence). The CDR3 has 13 residues. The junction had 4 bases not matched to a gene; V was cut back by 9 bases and J by 3 bases. The CDR3 DNA reads as TGTGCCAGCTTCGGGACAGGGGACACTGAAGCTTTCTTT. Encoded protein: CASFGTGDTEAFF.

The chain has TRBV25-1 and TRBJ2-1; 11 bases line up with TRBD1. Germline V CDR1 and CDR2: MGHDK, SYGVNS. The CDR3 extends over 16 amino acids. The V and J ends lost 0 bases and 4 bases, in that order; junction bases with no gene match: 2. Here the CDR3 DNA reads TGTGCCAGCAGTGAATACGGGGACAGGGGGTACAATGAGCAGTTCTTC. Protein product: CASSEYGDRGYNEQFF.

The genes are TRBV28 and TRBJ1-6, with 9 bases identical to TRBD1. With 6 bases clipped from V and 8 bases from J, the junction kept 5 bases outside the gene matches. The CDR3 has 14 amino acids. Germline CDR1 is MDHEN and CDR2 is SYDVKM. The CDR3 loop is CASSRDREDSPLHF. The CDR3 DNA sequence: TGTGCCAGCAGCCGGGACAGGGAAGATTCACCCCTCCACTTT.

CDR3 bases: TGTGCCAGCAGCGCCCAGGGCGTGGACTATGGCTACACCTTC. This sequence encodes CASSAQGVDYGYTF. This rearrangement joins TRBV9 to TRBJ1-2; weak D call: TRBD1 (5 bases). Germline V gives CDR1 SGDLS, CDR2 YYNGEE. V shed 3 bases and J shed 3 bases, with 12 bases lying between them. The CDR3 runs 14 residues. The whole variable domain, filled in from reference TRBV9 and TRBJ1-2, reads DSGVTQTPKHLITATGQRVTLRCSPRSGDLSVYWYQQSLDQGLQFLIQYYNGEERAKGNILERFSAQQFPDLHSELNLSSLELGDSALYFCASSAQGVDYGYTFGSGTRLTVV.

This clone was recorded a few times. The CDR3 region has the DNA TGCAGCGTTGGGGCAGGGGGCGCAGGCTACACCTTC. It encodes CSVGAGGAGYTF. This rearrangement joins TRBV29-1 to TRBJ1-2, with TRBD1 matching 8 bases. CDR3 length equals 12 residues. The germline V gene has CDR1 SQVTM and CDR2 ANQGSEA. The J segment lost 8 bases and the V segment lost 4 bases, leaving 6 bases of the junction unmatched.

The V and J genes are TRBV30 and TRBJ2-1; D might be TRBD1 (5 bases). The germline gives CDR1 GTSNPN, CDR2 SVGIG (reference sequence). The V end was cut by 4 bases, the J end by 9 bases, with 19 bases between. This CDR3 comprises 14 residues. This CDR3 reads CAWNWGRARPEQFF. In nucleotides, the CDR3 is TGTGCCTGGAACTGGGGCAGGGCTCGGCCTGAGCAGTTCTTC.

The rearrangement links TRBV5-6 to TRBJ2-1; TRBD1 agrees at 7 bases. The CDR3 spans 16 residues. V was pared by 3 bases and J by 3 bases, with 9 bases of the junction left unmatched. The germline CDR1 and CDR2 sequences are SGHDT and YYEEEE. CDR3 bases: TGTGCCAGCAGCTCCGCGAGCAGGGGGAGCTACAATGAGCAGTTCTTC. Translated: CASSSASRGSYNEQFF.

V is TRBV6-5 and J is TRBJ2-1, with TRBD2 identical over 11 bases. CDR1 MNHEY and CDR2 SVGAGI come from the germline V gene. V shed 3 bases, J shed 8 bases, and the junction held 3 bases outside the gene matches. The CDR3 is 14 amino acids. The CDR3 DNA reads TGTGCCAGCAGTTATAGCGGGGGGGACTATGAGCAGTTCTTC. It encodes CASSYSGGDYEQFF.

This chain uses TRBV28 with TRBJ2-5; no firm D call. V was clipped by 2 bases and J by 7 bases, with 11 bases between them. This CDR3 has 13 residues. Per germline, CDR1 MDHEN and CDR2 SYDVKM. CDR3 bases: TGTGCCAGCAGTTTAGCCCGATACGGGACCCAGTACTTC. Translated: CASSLARYGTQYF.

The table lists this clone with a count of one. This rearrangement joins TRBV7-9 to TRBJ1-5, with 7 bases fitting TRBD1. CDR1 and CDR2 from the germline V gene are SEHNR and FQNEAQ (reference sequence). The CDR3 length is 15 residues. V lost 1 base, J lost 1 base, and 1 base stayed unmatched. CDR3: CASSLDRGSNQPQHF. Written as DNA, the CDR3 is TGTGCCAGCAGCTTAGACAGGGGAAGCAATCAGCCCCAGCATTTT. The full variable domain, in which reference TRBV7-9 and TRBJ1-5 provide the parts outside the CDR3, is DTGVSQNPRHKITKRGQNVTFRCDPISEHNRLYWYRQTLGQGPEFLTYFQNEAQLEKSRLLSDRFSAERPKGSFSTLEIQRTEQGDSAMYLCASSLDRGSNQPQHFGDGTRLSIL.

In this sample, this clone turned up a few times. The chain is built from TRBV3-1 (or the pseudogene TRBV3-2) and TRBJ2-4; D call uncertain. Trimming shortened V by 1 base and J by 0 bases, and 13 bases separated the two germline ends. Germline lookup yields CDR1 LGHDT and CDR2 YNNKEL (reference sequence). This CDR3 contains 17 residues. The CDR3 region has the DNA TGTGCCAGCAGCCAAGTTGCGTCTACCCTAGCCAAAAACATTCAGTACTTC. Protein product: CASSQVASTLAKNIQYF.

This rearrangement joins TRBV30 to TRBJ1-2; D gene unclear. The germline V and J ends were trimmed by 5 bases and 1 base, with 8 bases remaining between them. CDR1 and CDR2 (germline): GTSNPN, SVGIG (reference sequence). This CDR3 contains 12 residues. The CDR3 reads CAWDTNNYGYTF. CDR3 DNA: TGTGCCTGGGACACCAATAACTATGGCTACACCTTC. The full variable domain, with the rest looked up from reference TRBV30 and TRBJ1-2, is SQTIHQWPATLVQPVGSPLSLECTVEGTSNPNLYWYRQAAGRGLQLLFYSVGIGQISSEVPQNLSASRPQDRQFILSSKKLLLSDSGFYLCAWDTNNYGYTFGSGTRLTVV.

This clone was observed a few times. The chain has TRBV18 and TRBJ1-2; TRBD1 matches at 7 bases. Germline values: CDR1 KGHSH, CDR2 LQKENI. The CDR3 length is 13 residues. V dropped 6 bases and J dropped 8; count of bases not matched to a gene: 9. The DNA for the CDR3 is TGTGCCAGCTCGGCGACAGGGACCGGCGGCTACACCTTC. Protein sequence: CASSATGTGGYTF.

This rearrangement joins TRBV4-1 to TRBJ2-1, with 11 bases aligning to TRBD2. V trimming: 5 bases; J trimming: 4 bases; junction bases outside the gene matches: 7. Germline V gives CDR1 MGHRA, CDR2 YSYEKL. CDR3 length: 16 amino acids. Written as DNA, the CDR3 is TGCGCCAGCAGCTCACTAGCGGGAGCGTTTTACAATGAGCAGTTCTTC. It translates to CASSSLAGAFYNEQFF.

The J gene is TRBJ2-7, the V gene TRBV18; weak D call: TRBD2 (6 bases). The V and J ends lost 0 bases and 7 bases respectively, with 10 bases between them. The CDR3 is 13 residues long. Germline V gene lookup returns CDR1 KGHSH and CDR2 LQKENI. As DNA, the CDR3 is TGTGCCAGCTCACCACCGTTACGGGAGGAGCAGTACTTC. Encoded protein: CASSPPLREEQYF.

This chain connects TRBV5-1 to TRBJ2-7; TRBD1 aligns across 7 bases. The trim removed 1 base at V and 10 bases at J, leaving 11 bases unmatched. Germline V CDR1 and CDR2: SGHRS, YFSETQ. The CDR3 is made up of 14 amino acids. The CDR3 DNA reads TGCGCCAGCAGCTTGCTCCCCCGGGACAGCCCCCAGTACGTC. As protein: CASSLLPRDSPQYV.

J is TRBJ2-3 and V is TRBV5-1; 10 positions agree with TRBD1. The CDR3 spans 15 residues. Trimming cost V 3 bases and J 4 bases; bases outside gene matches: 5. Looked up from germline, CDR1 is SGHRS and CDR2 is YFSETQ. In nucleotides, the CDR3 is TGCGCCAGCAGCTCCCGACAGGGGGCTCCAGATACGCAGTATTTT. This encodes CASSSRQGAPDTQYF.

The genes are TRBV6-6 and TRBJ1-5; D is unclear. In germline, CDR1 is MNHNY, CDR2 SVGAGI (reference sequence). The ends were cut back, 8 bases at V and 4 bases at J, with 15 bases in the middle. The CDR3 runs 14 residues. CDR3 protein: CASAYPEANQPQHF. The CDR3 nucleotides are TGTGCCAGCGCTTACCCTGAGGCAAATCAGCCCCAGCATTTT.

This rearrangement joins TRBV28 to TRBJ2-3; D is perhaps TRBD1 (5 bases). CDR1 and CDR2 (germline): MDHEN, SYDVKM. CDR3 length: 13 residues. Trimming left V 2 bases short and J 5 bases short, with 8 bases between. In DNA, the CDR3 is TGTGCCAGCAGTTTAGTCAGGGTAGATACGCAGTATTTT. This translates into CASSLVRVDTQYF.

The chain has TRBV19 and TRBJ1-5; 7 bases align to TRBD1. Germline-derived CDR1 and CDR2 are LNHDA and SQIVND (reference sequence). The CDR3 has 14 residues. The ends lost 3 bases at V and 3 bases at J; junction bases unmatched: 2. The CDR3 sequence is CASSMGQLNQPQHF. Written as DNA, the CDR3 is TGTGCCAGTAGTATGGGACAGCTCAATCAGCCCCAGCATTTT.

The chain carries TRBV3-1 (or the pseudogene TRBV3-2) and TRBJ1-2; D perhaps matches TRBD1 (5 bases). Germline lookup yields CDR1 LGHDT and CDR2 YNNKEL (reference sequence). This CDR3 is 14 amino acids long. Trimming took 0 bases from V and 3 from J, leaving 8 bases between them. DNA for the CDR3: TGTGCCAGCAGCCAAGACTGGGGGGACTATGGCTACACCTTC. Residues: CASSQDWGDYGYTF.

V gene TRBV27 combines with J gene TRBJ2-2, with 10 bases that match TRBD2. The CDR3 extends over 17 amino acids. Per the germline V gene, CDR1 is MNHEY and CDR2 is SMNVEV (reference sequence). The V and J ends lost 5 bases and 5 bases, in that order; junction bases with no gene match: 11. The CDR3 coding sequence is TGTGCCAGCAGTCCACTACTCACTAGCGGGGCAACCGGGGAGCTGTTTTTT. Translating gives CASSPLLTSGATGELFF.

V usage is TRBV6-5 and J usage is TRBJ1-5; tentatively, D is TRBD1 (5 bases). The germline CDR1 and CDR2 sequences are MNHEY and SVGAGI. The germline V and J ends were trimmed by 2 bases and 3 bases, with 11 bases remaining between them. There are 15 residues in the CDR3. The CDR3 loop is CASSYSGTSNQPQHF. The CDR3 region has the DNA TGTGCCAGCAGTTACAGCGGGACCTCCAATCAGCCCCAGCATTTT.

V usage is TRBV20-1 and J usage is TRBJ1-2; 8 bases map to TRBD1. The CDR3 runs to 16 residues. Germline CDR1 reads DFQATT; CDR2 reads SNEGSKA (reference sequence). V lost 3 bases to trimming and J lost 2 bases; unmatched junction nucleotides: 11. Here the CDR3 reads CSASGPDRERNYGYTF. CDR3 nucleotide sequence: TGCAGTGCTAGTGGCCCGGACAGGGAAAGAAACTATGGCTACACCTTC.

This chain connects TRBV7-6 to TRBJ2-2; D is perhaps TRBD2 (6 bases). The CDR3 runs to 17 residues. Trimming removed 4 bases at V and 3 bases at J, with 18 bases between. Germline values: CDR1 SGHVS, CDR2 FNYEAQ. The CDR3 protein is CASSSSIAGGDTGELFF. DNA for the CDR3: TGTGCCAGCAGCTCCTCCATTGCCGGAGGGGACACCGGGGAGCTGTTTTTT.

This clone was seen a handful of times. The chain employs TRBV30 and TRBJ1-2, with TRBD1 as a possible D gene (5 bases). Trimming stripped 5 bases from V and 5 bases from J, with 15 bases between. The CDR3 is 13 residues long. Germline loops: CDR1 GTSNPN, CDR2 SVGIG (reference sequence). CDR3 DNA sequence: TGTGCCTGGGGCAGACAGCTTCCTTATGGCTACACCTTC. Its protein is CAWGRQLPYGYTF. The variable domain in full, with the rest retrieved from reference TRBV30 and TRBJ1-2, is SQTIHQWPATLVQPVGSPLSLECTVEGTSNPNLYWYRQAAGRGLQLLFYSVGIGQISSEVPQNLSASRPQDRQFILSSKKLLLSDSGFYLCAWGRQLPYGYTFGSGTRLTVV.

This clone was recorded once. V and J are TRBV7-9 and TRBJ1-4; D unclear. The CDR3 runs to 14 residues. Germline values: CDR1 SEHNR, CDR2 FQNEAQ (reference sequence). V was pared by 6 bases and J by 1 base, with 9 bases between. CDR3 sequence reads: CASRPIGTNEKLFF. CDR3 DNA: TGTGCCAGCAGACCTATCGGAACTAATGAAAAACTGTTTTTT.

The chain has TRBV18 and TRBJ1-2, with 12 bases fitting TRBD1. The J segment lost 8 bases and the V segment lost 0 bases, leaving 7 bases of the junction unmatched. Germline CDR1 KGHSH, CDR2 LQKENI. This CDR3 has 16 residues. DNA of the CDR3: TGTGCCAGCTCACCACCTCTGGGACAGGGGGCGGAGGGCTACACCTTC. This encodes CASSPPLGQGAEGYTF.